The source of this TCR beta chain is a study of metastatic and nonmetastatic thyroid tumors. The study, taken as a whole, reports: It was reported that TCR beta diversity was significantly higher in malignant thyroid tumors than benign nodules, in blood and tumor.

A word on this clone: The antigen is unknown.

TCRdb reanalyzed the PCR reads via MiXCR. The sample includes about 15,000 clones, less than 30% of them seen just once. Ahead of thyroid surgery, no patient had received treatment of any kind. This receptor was identified in a female donor with papillary thyroid cancer or a benign thyroid nodule (not recorded which). Some clones in this sample may be carry-over from other donors' samples. The sample was tumor tissue.

DNA of the CDR3: TGTGCCAGCAGTGAACACAACTTAAAGGTTGAGGCTTTCTTT. Its translation is CASSEHNLKVEAFF. V is TRBV6-1 and J is TRBJ1-1; D gene unclear. Germline V gene data show CDR1 as MNHNS and CDR2 as SASEGT. The CDR3 sequence is 14 residues long. With 2 bases removed from V and 11 bases from J, the gap between germline ends came to 18 bases.